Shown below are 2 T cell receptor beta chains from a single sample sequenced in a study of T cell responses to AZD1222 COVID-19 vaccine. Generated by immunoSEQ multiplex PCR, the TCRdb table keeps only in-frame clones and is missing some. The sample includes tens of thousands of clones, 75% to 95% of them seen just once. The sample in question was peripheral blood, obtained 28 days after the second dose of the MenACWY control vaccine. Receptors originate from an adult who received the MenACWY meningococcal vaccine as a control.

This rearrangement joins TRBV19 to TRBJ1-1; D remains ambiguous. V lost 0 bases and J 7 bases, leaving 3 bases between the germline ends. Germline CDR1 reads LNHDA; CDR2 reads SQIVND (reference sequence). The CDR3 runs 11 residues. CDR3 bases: TGTGCCAGTAGTATAGACTTTGAAGCTTTCTTT. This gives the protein CASSIDFEAFF.

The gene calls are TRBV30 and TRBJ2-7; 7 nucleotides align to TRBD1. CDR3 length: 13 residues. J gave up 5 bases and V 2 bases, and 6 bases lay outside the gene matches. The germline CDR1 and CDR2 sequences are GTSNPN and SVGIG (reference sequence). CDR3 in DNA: TGTGCCTGGAGTCCGACAGGGATCAACGAGCAGTACTTC. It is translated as CAWSPTGINEQYF. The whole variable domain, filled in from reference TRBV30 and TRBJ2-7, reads SQTIHQWPATLVQPVGSPLSLECTVEGTSNPNLYWYRQAAGRGLQLLFYSVGIGQISSEVPQNLSASRPQDRQFILSSKKLLLSDSGFYLCAWSPTGINEQYFGPGTRLTVT.